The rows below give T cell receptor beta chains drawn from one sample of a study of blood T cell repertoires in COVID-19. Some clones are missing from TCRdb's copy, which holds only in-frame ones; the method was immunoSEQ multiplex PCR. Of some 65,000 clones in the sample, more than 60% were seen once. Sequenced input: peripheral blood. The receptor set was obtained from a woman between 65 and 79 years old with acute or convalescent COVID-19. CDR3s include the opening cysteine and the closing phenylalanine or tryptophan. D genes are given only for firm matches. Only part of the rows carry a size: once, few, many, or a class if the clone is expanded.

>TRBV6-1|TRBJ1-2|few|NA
TGTGCCAGCAGTGAAAAGTGGACGGGAGTTTATGGCTACACCTTC
CASSEKWTGVYGYTF
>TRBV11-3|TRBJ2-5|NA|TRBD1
TGTGCCAGCAGCTTAATCAGGGGGGAGACCCAGTACTTC
CASSLIRGETQYF
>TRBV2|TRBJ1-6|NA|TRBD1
TGTGCCAGCAGGGACAGGGGCTTGCCCAATTCACCCCTCCACTTT
CASRDRGLPNSPLHF
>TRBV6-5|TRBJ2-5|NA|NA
TGTGCCAGCAGTTACTCGCGGGGTGATAGTGGGACCCAGTACTTC
CASSYSRGDSGTQYF
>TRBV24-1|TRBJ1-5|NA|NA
TGTGCCACCACTGGTGGGGGGGCCCGGGTTAATCAGCCCCAGCATTTT
CATTGGGARVNQPQHF
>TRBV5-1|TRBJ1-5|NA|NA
TGCGCCAGCAGCCGTGACAGCAAAGAGACCCAGCATTTT
CASSRDSKETQHF
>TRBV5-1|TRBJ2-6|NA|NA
TGCGCCAGCAGCTCAAGCGACAGCTCTGGGGCCAACGTCCTGACTTTC
CASSSSDSSGANVLTF
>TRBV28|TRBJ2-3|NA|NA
TGTGCCAGCAGTGGGGGACAAAGCACAGATACGCAGTATTTT
CASSGGQSTDTQYF
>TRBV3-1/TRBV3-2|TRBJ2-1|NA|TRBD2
TGTGCCAGCAGCCGTGGTCCCGCGGGGGGGCCTGACAATGAGCAGTTCTTC
CASSRGPAGGPDNEQFF
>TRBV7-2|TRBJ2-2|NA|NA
TGTGCCAGCAGCTTACGGGGGGCCCCCGGGGAGCTGTTTTTT
CASSLRGAPGELFF
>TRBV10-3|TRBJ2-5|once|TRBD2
TGTGCCATCAGTGTCCTAGCGGGGAAAGAGACCCAGTACTTC
CAISVLAGKETQYF
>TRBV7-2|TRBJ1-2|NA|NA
TGTGCCAGCAGCCTCTCCAGGGGAGATGGCCGGACCTGGGGCTACACCTTC
CASSLSRGDGRTWGYTF
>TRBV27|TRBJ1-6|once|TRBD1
TGTGCCAGCAGTTTCGTGGACAGGGCCTATAATTCACCCCTCCACTTT
CASSFVDRAYNSPLHF
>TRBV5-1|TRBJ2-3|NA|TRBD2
TGCGCCAGCAGCCCCGGACTAGCGGGGACCCCTAGCACAGATACGCAGTATTTT
CASSPGLAGTPSTDTQYF
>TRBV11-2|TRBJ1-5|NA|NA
TGTGCCAGCAGCTTATCCACAGGCCAGGGTCAGCCCCAGCATTTT
CASSLSTGQGQPQHF
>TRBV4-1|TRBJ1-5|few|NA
TGCGCCAGCAGCCAATTGTACGGTCAGCCCCAGCATTTT
CASSQLYGQPQHF
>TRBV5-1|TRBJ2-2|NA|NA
TGCGCCAGCAGCCGGGAAAAGCTAAACACCGGGGAGCTGTTTTTT
CASSREKLNTGELFF
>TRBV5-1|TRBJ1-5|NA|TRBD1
TGCGCCAGCAGCTTAGGACAGGGAGATCAGCCCCAGCATTTT
CASSLGQGDQPQHF
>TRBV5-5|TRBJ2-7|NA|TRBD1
TGTGCCAGCAGCACGGACAGGGCCTACGAGCAGTACTTC
CASSTDRAYEQYF
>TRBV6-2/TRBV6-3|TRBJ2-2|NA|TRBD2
TGTGCCAGCAGTAAACTAGCGGGACCCACAACCGGGGAGCTGTTTTTT
CASSKLAGPTTGELFF
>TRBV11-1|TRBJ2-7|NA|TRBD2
TGTGCCAGCAGCTTTGGGACTAGCGGGGAGTCCTACGAGCAGTACTTC
CASSFGTSGESYEQYF
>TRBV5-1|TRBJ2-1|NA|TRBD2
TGCGCCAGCAGCCTGGCCCCTAGCGGGGCAAACAATGAGCAGTTCTTC
CASSLAPSGANNEQFF
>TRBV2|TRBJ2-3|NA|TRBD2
TGTGCCAGCAGTGAGGGTGCTAGCGGGGGCCTCACAGATACGCAGTATTTT
CASSEGASGGLTDTQYF
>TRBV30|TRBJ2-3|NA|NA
TGTGCCTGGAAGCACAGGGAACCTACCGATACGCAGTATTTT
CAWKHREPTDTQYF
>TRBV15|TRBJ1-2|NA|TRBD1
TGTGCCACCAGTCCAGGACAGGGCTATGGCTACACCTTC
CATSPGQGYGYTF
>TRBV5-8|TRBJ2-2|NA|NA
TGTGCCAGCAGCTTGACAGGGAGGGGCACCGGGGAGCTGTTTTTT
CASSLTGRGTGELFF
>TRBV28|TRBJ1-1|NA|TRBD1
TGTGCCAGCAGTCAAGGACAGGGGGCGTCGGCTTTCTTT
CASSQGQGASAFF
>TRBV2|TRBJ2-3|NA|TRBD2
TGTGCCAGCAGTCCACGGAGCGGGGGAACAGATACGCAGTATTTT
CASSPRSGGTDTQYF
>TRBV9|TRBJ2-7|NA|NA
TGTGCCAGCAGCGTAGGGGGGGGCTCGGGTCACGAGCAGTACTTC
CASSVGGGSGHEQYF
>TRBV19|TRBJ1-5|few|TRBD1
TGTGCCAGTATCGACAGGGGAAGCAATCAGCCCCAGCATTTT
CASIDRGSNQPQHF
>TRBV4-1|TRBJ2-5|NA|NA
TGCGCCAGCAGCCAAGATCTTACCCGACTAGGGGAAGAGACCCAGTACTTC
CASSQDLTRLGEETQYF
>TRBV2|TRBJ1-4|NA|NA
TGTGCCAGCAGGAGGGATGGGCCACTCAATGAAAAACTGTTTTTT
CASRRDGPLNEKLFF
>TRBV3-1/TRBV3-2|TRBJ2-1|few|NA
TGTGCCAGCAGCCAAGATCAGGTTGAGCAGTTCTTC
CASSQDQVEQFF
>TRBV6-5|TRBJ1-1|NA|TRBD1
TGTGCCAGCAGTTACGACAGGGGGATCACTGAAGCTTTCTTT
CASSYDRGITEAFF
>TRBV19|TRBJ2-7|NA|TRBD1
TGTGCCAGTAGCCATACAGGGGCCCTTGGCGAGCAGTACTTC
CASSHTGALGEQYF
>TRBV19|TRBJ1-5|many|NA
TGTGCCAGTTGGGAGGGGCGAGGAAATCAGCCCCAGCATTTT
CASWEGRGNQPQHF
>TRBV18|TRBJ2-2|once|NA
TGTGCCAGCTCACCAACGGGAACCGGGGAGCTGTTTTTT
CASSPTGTGELFF
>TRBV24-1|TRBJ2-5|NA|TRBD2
TGTGCCACCAGTGAGGGAGCGGGACCGTCCCAAGAGACCCAGTACTTC
CATSEGAGPSQETQYF
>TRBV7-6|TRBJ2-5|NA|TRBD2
TGTGCCAGCAGCTTCGGGAGGGAGGCTAGCGGGGGGGCGAAGACCCAGTACTTC
CASSFGREASGGAKTQYF
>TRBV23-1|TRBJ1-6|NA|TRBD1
TGCGCCAGCAGTCAACCGACGGGACAGGTGGGTTCACCCCTCCACTTT
CASSQPTGQVGSPLHF
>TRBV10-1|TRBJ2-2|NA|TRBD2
TGCGCCAGCACAACCAACTCCTACGGGACTAGCGGGGGGATCGGGGACACCGGGGAGCTGTTTTTT
CASTTNSYGTSGGIGDTGELFF
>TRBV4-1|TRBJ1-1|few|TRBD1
TGCGCCAGCAGCCACCCGGACAGGGGGGGGACTGAAGCTTTCTTT
CASSHPDRGGTEAFF
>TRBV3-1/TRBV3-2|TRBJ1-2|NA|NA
TGTGCCAGCAGCCAGGACGGACTCTATGGCTACACCTTC
CASSQDGLYGYTF
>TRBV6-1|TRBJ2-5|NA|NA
TGTGCCAGCAGTGAAGTTCAACAAGAGACCCAGTACTTC
CASSEVQQETQYF
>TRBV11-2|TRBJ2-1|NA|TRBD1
TGTGCCAGCAGCCTCAACGCAGGGGGCGATGGTAATGAGCAGTTCTTC
CASSLNAGGDGNEQFF
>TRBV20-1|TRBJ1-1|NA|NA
TGCAGTGCCCCGGGGGGGGTTGAAGCTTTCTTT
CSAPGGVEAFF
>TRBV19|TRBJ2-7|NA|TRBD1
TGTGCCAGTAGTATAAGGGCAGGGGGAAGCTCCTACGAGCAGTACTTC
CASSIRAGGSSYEQYF
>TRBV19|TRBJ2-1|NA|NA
TGTGCCAGTAAGGGCGGGTATGAGCAGTTCTTC
CASKGGYEQFF
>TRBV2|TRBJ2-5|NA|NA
TGTGCCAGCAGGAACGAGGAGACCCAGTACTTC
CASRNEETQYF
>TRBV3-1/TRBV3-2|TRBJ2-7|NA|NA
TGTGCCAGCAGCCAAGGAGTTCTACGGGACAACTCCTACGAGCAGTACTTC
CASSQGVLRDNSYEQYF
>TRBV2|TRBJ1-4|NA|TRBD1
TGTGCCAGCAGGGGACCGGGACAGGGCCTAGTGGCTAATGAAAAACTGTTTTTT
CASRGPGQGLVANEKLFF
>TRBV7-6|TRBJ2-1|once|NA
TGTGCCAGCAGCCCCAGGGAAAATGAGCAGTTCTTC
CASSPRENEQFF
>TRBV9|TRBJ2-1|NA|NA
TGTGCCAGCAGCGGAGGCGGAGACAGGCCTTACAATGAGCAGTTCTTC
CASSGGGDRPYNEQFF
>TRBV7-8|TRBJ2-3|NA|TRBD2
TGTGCCAGCAGCCCGGCGGGACTAGCGGGGGGGCGAGATACGCAGTATTTT
CASSPAGLAGGRDTQYF
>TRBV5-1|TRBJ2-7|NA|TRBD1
TGCGCCAGCAGCCAGGGACAGGGGAGGGAGCAGTACTTC
CASSQGQGREQYF
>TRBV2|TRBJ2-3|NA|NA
TGTGCCAGCAGTGAATTGGACAGAACAGATACGCAGTATTTT
CASSELDRTDTQYF
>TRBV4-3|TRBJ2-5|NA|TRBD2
TGCGCCAGCAGCCAAGGAGGGACTAGGATGGGGGAGACCCAGTACTTC
CASSQGGTRMGETQYF
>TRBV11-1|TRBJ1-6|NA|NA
TGTGCCAGCAGCCAACAGAACCGGGATGATTCACCCCTCCACTTT
CASSQQNRDDSPLHF
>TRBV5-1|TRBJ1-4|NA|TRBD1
TGCGCCAGCAGCCCGGGACAGGGCGGCGAAAAACTGTTTTTT
CASSPGQGGEKLFF
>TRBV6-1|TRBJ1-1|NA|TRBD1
TGTGCCAGCAGTGATCCCGCAGGGGGCAACACTGAAGCTTTCTTT
CASSDPAGGNTEAFF